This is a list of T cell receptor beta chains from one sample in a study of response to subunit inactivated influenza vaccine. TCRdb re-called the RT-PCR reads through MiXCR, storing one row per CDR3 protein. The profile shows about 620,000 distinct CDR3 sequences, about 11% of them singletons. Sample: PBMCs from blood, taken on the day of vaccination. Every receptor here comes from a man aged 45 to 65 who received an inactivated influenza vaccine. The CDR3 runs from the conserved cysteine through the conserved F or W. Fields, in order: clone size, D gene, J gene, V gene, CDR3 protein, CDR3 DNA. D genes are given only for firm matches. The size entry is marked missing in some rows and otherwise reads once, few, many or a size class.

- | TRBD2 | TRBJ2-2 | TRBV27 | CASSWRAGRSVTGELFF | TGTGCCAGCAGTTGGCGAGCGGGACGAAGTGTGACCGGGGAGCTGTTTTTT
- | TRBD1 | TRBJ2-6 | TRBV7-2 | CASSSGQGWVLTF | TGTGCCAGCAGCTCGGGACAGGGGTGGGTCCTGACTTTC
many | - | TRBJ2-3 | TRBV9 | CASGPGGRTDTQYF | TGTGCCAGCGGCCCCGGGGGGCGGACAGATACGCAGTATTTT
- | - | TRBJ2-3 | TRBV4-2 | CASSQAERAILTDTQYF | TGTGCCAGCAGCCAAGCTGAGCGGGCTATTCTCACAGATACGCAGTATTTT
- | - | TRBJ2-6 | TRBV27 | CASSLEGQSFLTF | TGTGCCAGCAGTTTGGAAGGACAGAGTTTCCTGACTTTC
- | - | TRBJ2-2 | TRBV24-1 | CATGGLTSTGELFF | TGTGCCACCGGTGGACTAACGAGCACCGGGGAGCTGTTTTTT
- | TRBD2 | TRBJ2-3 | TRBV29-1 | CSVTLAASTDTQYF | TGCAGCGTGACCCTAGCGGCTAGCACAGATACGCAGTATTTT
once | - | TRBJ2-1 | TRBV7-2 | CASSLGTAKAGQFF | TGTGCCAGCAGCTTAGGGACAGCAAAGGCAGGGCAGTTCTTC
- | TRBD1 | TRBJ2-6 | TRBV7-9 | CASSLTTGAGANVLTF | TGTGCCAGCAGCTTAACTACAGGGGCTGGGGCCAACGTCCTGACTTTC
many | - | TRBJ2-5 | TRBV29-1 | CSVESAARQETQYF | TGCAGCGTTGAGTCAGCGGCGCGCCAAGAGACCCAGTACTTC
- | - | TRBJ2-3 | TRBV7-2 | CASSVQGVTQYF | TGTGCCAGCAGCGTACAGGGAGTAACGCAGTATTTT
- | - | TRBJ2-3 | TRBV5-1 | CASSSATTDTQYF | TGCGCCAGCAGCTCTGCCACCACAGATACGCAGTATTTT
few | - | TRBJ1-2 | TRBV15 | CATSPSGRGGYTF | TGTGCCACCAGCCCCTCCGGGAGAGGAGGCTACACCTTC
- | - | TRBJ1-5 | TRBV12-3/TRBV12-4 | CASSLRMNSNQPQHF | TGTGCCAGCAGTTTACGGATGAATAGCAATCAGCCCCAGCATTTT
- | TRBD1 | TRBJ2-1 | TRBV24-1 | CATSDPGQGNNEQFF | TGTGCCACCAGTGATCCGGGACAGGGTAACAATGAGCAGTTCTTC
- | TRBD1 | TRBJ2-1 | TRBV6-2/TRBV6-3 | CASSYRDRAYNEQFF | TGTGCCAGCAGTTACCGGGACAGGGCCTACAATGAGCAGTTCTTC
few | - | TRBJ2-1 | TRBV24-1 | CATSDGTPRGKSSYNEQFF | TGTGCCACCAGCGACGGGACACCCAGGGGCAAGAGCTCCTACAATGAGCAGTTCTTC
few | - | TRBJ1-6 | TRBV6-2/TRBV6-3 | CASTYEDFSPLHF | TGTGCCAGCACTTATGAGGATTTTTCACCCCTCCACTTT
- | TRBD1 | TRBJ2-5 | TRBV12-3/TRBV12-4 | CASRGQGVAGETQYF | TGTGCCAGCAGGGGACAGGGGGTAGCTGGCGAGACCCAGTACTTC
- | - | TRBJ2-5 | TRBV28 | CASSLGASYGETQYF | TGTGCCAGCAGTTTAGGGGCTAGCTATGGAGAGACCCAGTACTTC
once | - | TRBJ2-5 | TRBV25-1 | CASSLGVHAAQYF | TGTGCCAGCAGTCTAGGGGTTCATGCCGCCCAGTACTTC
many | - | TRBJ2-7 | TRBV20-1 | CSALGRETYEQYF | TGCAGTGCCCTCGGACGAGAAACCTACGAGCAGTACTTC